Shown below are 32 T cell receptor beta chains from a single sample sequenced in a study of T cell repertoires in cytomegalovirus infection. MiXCR, applied by TCRdb to the reads, yields one record per CDR3 protein. This table holds 70,000 to 75,000 distinct CDR3 sequences, 3% to 4% found once. The sequenced sample consisted of PBMCs. Receptor source: a human donor in good health (CMV status not recorded). Some clones in this sample may be carry-over from other donors' samples.

Ten or more counts support this clonotype. This chain links TRBV7-2 with TRBJ2-7, with TRBD1 matching over 8 bases. CDR3 length: 17 residues. After removal of 3 bases from V and 1 base from J, the junction contained 11 bases not matched to a gene. From germline, CDR1 is SGHTA and CDR2 FQGNSA. CDR3 loop: CASSFSAYRGESYEQYF. The CDR3 region has the DNA TGTGCCAGCAGCTTCTCAGCCTACAGGGGGGAATCCTACGAGCAGTACTTC.

In this sample, this clonotype turned up many times. This chain joins TRBV7-2 and TRBJ1-1; D not certain. V was trimmed by 0 bases and J by 2 bases, leaving 10 bases between them. The CDR3 totals 15 residues. Germline V gene lookup returns CDR1 SGHTA and CDR2 FQGNSA. The DNA of the CDR3 is TGTGCCAGCAGCTTAGCGGTGGGCAGAAACACTGAAGCTTTCTTT. Amino acid sequence: CASSLAVGRNTEAFF.

This clonotype appeared many times. The CDR3 DNA reads as TGTGCCAGCAGCTTAAAGGGTCACAATCAGCCCCAGCATTTT. This gives the protein CASSLKGHNQPQHF. The chain links TRBV7-2 to TRBJ1-5; unclear D gene. Trimming pared 2 bases from V and 3 bases from J, leaving 8 bases between. Germline V lookup: CDR1 SGHTA, CDR2 FQGNSA. The CDR3 extends over 14 amino acids.

This clonotype was recorded at least ten times. The genes are TRBV7-9 and TRBJ1-1; D is uncertain. V lost 10 bases and J lost 3, with 21 bases in between. The length of the CDR3 is 15 residues. Germline CDR1 is SEHNR and CDR2 is FQNEAQ (reference sequence). CDR3 bases: TGTGCCATCTTTGGGGTGGGAATTTGGGACACTGAAGCTTTCTTT. It yields the protein CAIFGVGIWDTEAFF.

This clonotype was counted many times. J is TRBJ2-7 and V is TRBV7-6, with D perhaps matching TRBD1 (6 bases). V lost 5 bases, J lost 3 bases, and 11 bases lay in between. The germline gives CDR1 SGHVS, CDR2 FNYEAQ. CDR3 length equals 13 residues. CDR3 coding DNA: TGTGCCAGCAGCCAAGAACAGGGCTACGAGCAGTACTTC. It is translated as CASSQEQGYEQYF.

This clonotype was counted at least ten times. V and J are TRBV20-1 and TRBJ1-4; maybe TRBD1 (6 bases). The V and J ends lost 5 bases and 8 bases respectively, with 15 bases between them. Germline V lookup: CDR1 DFQATT, CDR2 SNEGSKA (reference sequence). The CDR3 consists of 13 residues. DNA of the CDR3: TGCAGTGCTCAAAAGGGGGGGGGAGAAAAACTGTTTTTT. Its translation is CSAQKGGGEKLFF.

This clonotype was counted many times. The J gene is TRBJ1-1, the V gene TRBV7-2, with 9 bases aligning to TRBD1. Germline values: CDR1 SGHTA, CDR2 FQGNSA. After removal of 2 bases from V and 1 base from J, the junction contained 5 bases not matched to a gene. The CDR3 extends over 16 amino acids. CDR3 DNA sequence: TGTGCCAGCAGCTTAAGACAGGGGGGACCGAACACTGAAGCTTTCTTT. It is translated as CASSLRQGGPNTEAFF.

This clonotype was found many times. V and J are TRBV7-3 and TRBJ2-5; no clear D. The germline CDR1 and CDR2 sequences are SGHTA and FQGTGA. The CDR3 is made up of 13 amino acids. Trimming left V 6 bases short and J 2 bases short, with 10 bases between. CDR3 amino acids: CASSSDPQETQYF. The CDR3 region has the DNA TGTGCCAGCAGTTCTGACCCTCAAGAGACCCAGTACTTC.

The sample holds many counts of this clonotype. J is TRBJ1-1 and V is TRBV12-3 or TRBV12-4; D is unclear. V lost 6 bases and J lost 4, with 15 bases in between. The CDR3 loop spans 14 amino acids. In nucleotides, the CDR3 is TGTGCCAGCAGAGGTCGGCTCACCTCCACTGAAGCTTTCTTT. It yields the protein CASRGRLTSTEAFF.

This clonotype came up many times. The J gene is TRBJ2-2, the V gene TRBV11-2, with D hard to call. Per germline, CDR1 SGHAT and CDR2 FQNNGV. The CDR3 sequence is 17 residues long. V was pared by 4 bases and J by 0 bases, with 15 bases between. Here the CDR3 reads CASSSIVEIANTGELFF. The DNA of the CDR3 is TGTGCCAGCAGCTCCATCGTGGAGATCGCGAACACCGGGGAGCTGTTTTTT.

There are a few counts of this clonotype. The V gene is TRBV6-2 or TRBV6-3, the J gene TRBJ2-7; 7 bases map to TRBD2. The germline V gene has CDR1 MNHEY and CDR2 SVGEGT. The CDR3 sequence is 13 residues long. The junction had 4 bases not matched to a gene; V was cut back by 6 bases and J by 2 bases. The DNA for the CDR3 is TGTGCCAGCAGAACCAGCGGGACCTACGAGCAGTACTTC. This codes for CASRTSGTYEQYF.

This clonotype showed up many times. V and J are TRBV12-3 or TRBV12-4 and TRBJ2-3; 9 nucleotides agree with TRBD1. V lost 6 bases to trimming and J lost 3 bases; unmatched junction nucleotides: 4. This CDR3 spans 14 amino acids. CDR3 coding DNA: TGTGCCAGCAGGCGAGGACAGGGGACAGATACGCAGTATTTT. It specifies CASRRGQGTDTQYF.

This clonotype has a count of ten or more. This rearrangement joins TRBV7-2 to TRBJ2-3; a possible D gene is TRBD1 (6 bases). Germline V gene sequence: CDR1 SGHTA, CDR2 FQGNSA. CDR3 length equals 14 residues. Trimming left V 4 bases short and J 5 bases short, with 13 bases between. The CDR3: CASSSQGSGDTQYF. The CDR3 bases are TGTGCCAGCAGCTCACAGGGTTCGGGAGATACGCAGTATTTT. The whole variable domain, remainder taken from reference TRBV7-2 and TRBJ2-3, is GAGVSQSPSNKVTEKGKDVELRCDPISGHTALYWYRQSLGQGLEFLIYFQGNSAPDKSGLPSDRFSAERTGGSVSTLTIQRTQQEDSAVYLCASSSQGSGDTQYFGPGTRLTVL.

This clonotype was detected many times. The chain has TRBV7-2 and TRBJ1-1, with D hard to call. V was pared by 4 bases and J by 9 bases, with 12 bases between. The CDR3 is made up of 12 amino acids. Germline values: CDR1 SGHTA, CDR2 FQGNSA. The DNA of the CDR3 is TGTGCCAGCAGCTACTTACAAGGTAAAGCTTTCTTT. The encoded protein is CASSYLQGKAFF.

This clonotype was seen repeatedly, ten times or more. The rearrangement joins TRBV7-8 to TRBJ2-3; perhaps TRBD2 as D (6 bases). Germline CDR1 reads SGHVS; CDR2 reads FQNEAQ. Trimming stripped 0 bases from V and 3 bases from J, with 16 bases between. The CDR3 is 17 amino acids. CDR3 amino acids: CASSLAGAGLVTDTQYF. For the CDR3, the DNA is TGTGCCAGCAGCTTAGCGGGAGCGGGTCTGGTAACAGATACGCAGTATTTT.

At least ten counts were recorded for this clonotype. V and J are TRBV7-9 and TRBJ2-7; TRBD1 agrees at 8 bases. Germline V gene data show CDR1 as SEHNR and CDR2 as FQNEAQ (reference sequence). CDR3 length equals 15 residues. V lost 4 bases to trimming and J lost 3 bases; unmatched junction nucleotides: 8. The CDR3: CASSSADRGLYEQYF. Here the CDR3 DNA reads TGTGCCAGCAGCTCTGCCGACAGGGGCCTCTACGAGCAGTACTTC.

There are many counts of this clonotype. This chain joins TRBV11-2 and TRBJ2-3; 11 bases fit TRBD1. V was clipped by 2 bases and J by 8 bases; unmatched bases: 9. In germline, CDR1 is SGHAT, CDR2 FQNNGV. The CDR3 totals 16 residues. The DNA of the CDR3 is TGTGCCAGCAGCTTATCTTCCGGACAGGGGGCTGGTACGCAGTATTTT. Its translation: CASSLSSGQGAGTQYF.

This clonotype has at least ten counts. CDR3 sequence reads: CASSFNWINYGYTF. CDR3 in DNA: TGTGCCAGCAGCTTTAACTGGATCAACTATGGCTACACCTTC. This chain uses TRBV7-9 with TRBJ1-2; D remains unclear. CDR1 and CDR2 from the germline V gene are SEHNR and FQNEAQ (reference sequence). The CDR3 is 14 amino acids. Trimming stripped 3 bases from V and 2 bases from J, with 10 bases between.

This clonotype occurred many times. The V call is TRBV5-4, the J call TRBJ1-2; D possibly corresponds to TRBD1 (5 bases). The CDR3 is 14 residues long. The germline V gene has CDR1 SGHNT and CDR2 YYREEE (reference sequence). V shed 5 bases and J shed 6 bases, with 17 bases lying between them. CDR3 loop: CASREPDSRHGYTF. The CDR3 DNA sequence: TGTGCCAGCAGGGAGCCAGACAGCCGACATGGCTACACCTTC.

This clonotype was observed many times. This chain connects TRBV11-2 to TRBJ2-5, with no clear D. Trimming left V 0 bases short and J 5 bases short, with 13 bases between. CDR3 size: 15 residues. The germline gives CDR1 SGHAT, CDR2 FQNNGV. The CDR3 region is CASSLDRRVRETQYF. CDR3 sequence (DNA): TGTGCCAGCAGCTTAGATCGACGGGTCCGGGAGACCCAGTACTTC.

The sample holds many counts of this clonotype. J is TRBJ2-5 and V is TRBV7-2; D uncertain. Germline CDR1 reads SGHTA; CDR2 reads FQGNSA. V was shortened by 0 bases and J by 6 bases, with 14 bases between the two germline ends. This CDR3 contains 15 residues. The CDR3 nucleotides are TGTGCCAGCAGCTTAGCGGGTCTGATTCTGCAGACCCAGTACTTC. Translated, it gives CASSLAGLILQTQYF.

Ten or more counts support this clonotype. This chain links TRBV14 with TRBJ2-1; 7 nucleotides agree with TRBD1. V lost 3 bases and J lost 9; bases outside the gene matches: 8. The CDR3 covers 14 residues. Germline CDR1 is SGHDN and CDR2 is FVKESK. As DNA, the CDR3 is TGTGCCAGCAGCCAGGACAGGTGGTACGGTGAGCAGTTCTTC. It yields the protein CASSQDRWYGEQFF.

The rearrangement links TRBV20-1 to TRBJ2-7; 15 bases agree with TRBD2. The CDR3 covers 15 residues. J gave up 2 bases and V 6 bases, and 5 bases lay outside the gene matches. CDR1 is DFQATT and CDR2 is SNEGSKA in the germline V gene (reference sequence). The CDR3 DNA is TGCAGTGCCGGACTAGCGGGAGGGAGGGCCTACGAGCAGTACTTC. Amino acid sequence: CSAGLAGGRAYEQYF.

This clonotype appeared many times. The genes are TRBV6-2 or TRBV6-3 and TRBJ1-1; D possibly corresponds to TRBD1 (6 bases). CDR3 length equals 12 residues. Trimming shortened V by 2 bases and J by 11 bases, and 12 bases separated the two germline ends. Germline V gene data show CDR1 as MNHEY and CDR2 as SVGEGT. The CDR3 reads CASSYVQGYAFF. The DNA for the CDR3 is TGTGCCAGCAGTTACGTACAGGGATACGCTTTCTTT.

This clonotype was detected many times. The gene calls are TRBV7-9 and TRBJ1-6; unclear D gene. CDR3 length: 14 residues. V shed 5 bases and J shed 9 bases, with 14 bases lying between them. The germline CDR1 and CDR2 sequences are SEHNR and FQNEAQ (reference sequence). The CDR3 region is CASSLGGGRSPLHF. Written as DNA, the CDR3 is TGTGCCAGCAGCCTCGGCGGCGGGCGTTCACCCCTCCACTTT.

This clonotype was picked up many times. The genes are TRBV25-1 and TRBJ1-5; TRBD1 might be the D (5 bases). V was clipped by 1 base and J by 7 bases, with 11 bases between them. Germline values: CDR1 MGHDK, CDR2 SYGVNS. The CDR3 contains 14 residues. CDR3 sequence: CASSESFRVQPQHF. DNA for the CDR3: TGTGCCAGCAGTGAATCATTCAGGGTACAGCCCCAGCATTTT.

This clonotype was found many times. The chain recombines TRBV7-2 with TRBJ1-5; D uncertain. Per the germline V gene, CDR1 is SGHTA and CDR2 is FQGNSA. V shed 5 bases and J shed 4 bases, with 9 bases lying between them. This CDR3 spans 13 amino acids. The CDR3 DNA follows: TGTGCCAGCAGCAGAGGCGAGAATCAGCCCCAGCATTTT. Translation: CASSRGENQPQHF.

This clonotype was observed many times. This sequence joins TRBV7-2 and TRBJ1-1; D is unresolved. The germline V gene encodes CDR1 SGHTA and CDR2 FQGNSA. The CDR3 loop spans 14 amino acids. V lost 0 bases to trimming and J lost 2 bases, with 7 bases between them. The chain's CDR3 is CASSLAWGNTEAFF. The DNA of the CDR3 is TGTGCCAGCAGCTTAGCGTGGGGAAACACTGAAGCTTTCTTT.

This clonotype appeared many times. The chain is built from TRBV7-6 and TRBJ2-1; 13 bases align to TRBD2. The trim removed 0 bases at V and 7 bases at J, leaving 6 bases unmatched. CDR3 length: 17 residues. The germline gives CDR1 SGHVS, CDR2 FNYEAQ. The CDR3 protein is CASSLAGLAGVHNEQFF. The DNA of the CDR3 is TGTGCCAGCAGCTTAGCCGGACTAGCGGGAGTTCATAATGAGCAGTTCTTC.

This clonotype was counted at least ten times. The rearrangement joins TRBV7-2 to TRBJ2-5; tentative D call: TRBD1 (6 bases). Germline CDR1 is SGHTA and CDR2 is FQGNSA. Trimming took off 5 bases at V and 0 bases at J, with 10 bases between the two ends. The CDR3 is 14 amino acids. The CDR3 is CASSLTGNQETQYF. For the CDR3, the DNA is TGTGCCAGCAGCCTGACAGGCAACCAAGAGACCCAGTACTTC.

Concerning this clonotype itself: One end of the junction fails to match germline, which may point to a read error. The chain is built from TRBV7-2 and TRBJ2-3; 8 bases are a match to TRBD1. Germline V gene sequence: CDR1 SGHTA, CDR2 FQGNSA. This CDR3 is built from 16 residues. CDR3 sequence reads: CACSLRRQGTRDTQYF. The CDR3 coding sequence is TGTGCCTGCAGCTTACGGAGACAGGGGACCCGGGATACGCAGTATTTT.

This sequence joins TRBV7-9 and TRBJ1-4, with TRBD1 as a possible D gene (6 bases). This CDR3 spans 15 amino acids. Trimming stripped 1 base from V and 6 bases from J, with 12 bases between. Germline loops: CDR1 SEHNR, CDR2 FQNEAQ (reference sequence). CDR3 sequence (DNA): TGTGCCAGCAGCTTAGTACAGGGAATTGATGAAAAACTGTTTTTT. It yields the protein CASSLVQGIDEKLFF.